What follows are 10 T cell receptor beta chains derived from one specimen sequenced in a study of OX40 agonist ivuxolimab in advanced cancers. Sequencing used immunoSEQ multiplex PCR; TCRdb keeps in-frame clones, though not all of them. This sample has 52,000 or so clones, with approximately 87% found just once. This sample comprised CD4+ or CD8+ T cells sorted from blood, obtained in a trial of the OX40 agonist ivuxolimab. Receptors originate from an adult with an advanced solid tumor such as melanoma, head and neck, liver or kidney cancer.

This clone is a singleton in its sample. The V gene is TRBV6-5, the J gene TRBJ2-2; 7 bases match TRBD2. The CDR3 runs to 13 residues. Germline V CDR1 and CDR2: MNHEY, SVGAGI. V shed 5 bases and J 9 bases; nucleotides not matched to a gene: 6. CDR3 amino acids: CASSGRAFRELFF. The CDR3 DNA is TGTGCCAGCAGTGGGAGGGCATTCCGGGAGCTGTTTTTT.

The V and J genes are TRBV30 and TRBJ1-1; D possibly corresponds to TRBD1 (6 bases). CDR3 length: 11 residues. Germline V gene sequence: CDR1 GTSNPN, CDR2 SVGIG (reference sequence). The V gene lost 3 bases and the J gene lost 10 bases, with 12 bases spanning the gap. The CDR3 loop reads CAWSQDSGAFF. CDR3 coding DNA: TGTGCCTGGAGCCAGGACAGCGGAGCTTTCTTT.

This chain joins TRBV28 and TRBJ2-1; a weak D match, TRBD2 (7 bases). Germline V gene sequence: CDR1 MDHEN, CDR2 SYDVKM. With 3 bases removed from V and 7 bases from J, the gap between germline ends came to 16 bases. The CDR3 loop spans 15 amino acids. Here the CDR3 reads CASSFVGGRRNEQFF. DNA for the CDR3: TGTGCCAGCAGTTTCGTGGGGGGGCGGCGGAATGAGCAGTTCTTC.

The rearrangement joins TRBV30 to TRBJ2-2; D call uncertain. V dropped 4 bases and J dropped 4 bases, with 7 bases sitting between them. CDR3 length equals 12 residues. Germline loops: CDR1 GTSNPN, CDR2 SVGIG (reference sequence). The CDR3 DNA follows: TGTGCCTGGACAGTGTCCACCGGGGAGCTGTTTTTT. This gives the protein CAWTVSTGELFF.

This chain connects TRBV19 to TRBJ1-3; D call uncertain. The CDR3 has 16 residues. In germline, CDR1 is LNHDA, CDR2 SQIVND (reference sequence). V lost 1 base and J lost 0, with 10 bases in between. The CDR3 nucleotides read TGTGCCAGTAGTATAGGTTCGGAAAGCTCTGGAAACACCATATATTTT. As protein: CASSIGSESSGNTIYF.

The CDR3 DNA follows: TGTGCCAGCAGCCCACAGGGATACGAGCAGTACTTC. Its translation: CASSPQGYEQYF. The rearrangement joins TRBV11-3 to TRBJ2-7, with D perhaps TRBD1 (6 bases). The CDR3 totals 12 residues. Trimming removed 5 bases at V and 4 bases at J, with 9 bases between. From germline, CDR1 is SGHNT and CDR2 YENEEA. Supplemented by reference TRBV11-3 and TRBJ2-7, the full variable domain reads EAGVVQSPRYKIIEKKQPVAFWCNPISGHNTLYWYLQNLGQGPELLIRYENEEAVDDSQLPKDRFSAERLKGVDSTLKIQPAELGDSAVYLCASSPQGYEQYFGPGTRLTVT.

The chain couples TRBV7-6 to TRBJ2-1, with D unclear. Germline V gene lookup returns CDR1 SGHVS and CDR2 FNYEAQ. The CDR3 is made up of 14 amino acids. Trimming shortened V by 0 bases and J by 12 bases, and 15 bases separated the two germline ends. The DNA for the CDR3 is TGTGCCAGCAGCTTAGCGGTTGCAGCAGACGCGCAGTTCTTC. Its protein product is CASSLAVAADAQFF. Supplemented by reference TRBV7-6 and TRBJ2-1, the full variable domain reads GAGVSQSPRYKVTKRGQDVALRCDPISGHVSLYWYRQALGQGPEFLTYFNYEAQQDKSGLPNDRFSAERPEGSISTLTIQRTEQRDSAMYRCASSLAVAADAQFFGPGTRLTVL.

Only a few counts were recorded for this clone. The chain couples TRBV7-2 to TRBJ2-3; D possibly corresponds to TRBD2 (6 bases). The V gene lost 5 bases and the J gene lost 2 bases, with 17 bases spanning the gap. Germline V gene data show CDR1 as SGHTA and CDR2 as FQGNSA. CDR3 length: 16 amino acids. CDR3 DNA sequence: TGTGCCAGCAGCCCCGATGGGGCGGGGAACACAGATACGCAGTATTTT. The encoded protein is CASSPDGAGNTDTQYF.

This clone has a single count. The chain carries TRBV9 and TRBJ1-2, with D perhaps matching TRBD1 (5 bases). The germline V gene encodes CDR1 SGDLS and CDR2 YYNGEE. The CDR3 totals 14 residues. V was clipped by 4 bases and J by 5 bases, with 15 bases between them. The CDR3 region has the DNA TGTGCCAGCAGCCCTGACGTGGCAGGGTATGGCTACACCTTC. It yields the protein CASSPDVAGYGYTF. Full variable domain (rest looked up from reference TRBV9 and TRBJ1-2): DSGVTQTPKHLITATGQRVTLRCSPRSGDLSVYWYQQSLDQGLQFLIQYYNGEERAKGNILERFSAQQFPDLHSELNLSSLELGDSALYFCASSPDVAGYGYTFGSGTRLTVV.

The rearrangement uses TRBV6-1 and TRBJ1-3, with D unresolved. Germline V CDR1 and CDR2: MNHNS, SASEGT. This CDR3 is 15 amino acids long. The V end lost 7 bases, the J end lost 0 bases, and 13 bases lay between the germline ends. The CDR3, as DNA: TGTGCCAGCAAAAGAGCACCAACCTCTGGAAACACCATATATTTT. The encoded protein is CASKRAPTSGNTIYF.